This entry lists 18 T cell receptor beta chains sequenced from one sample in a study of T cell repertoires in cytomegalovirus infection. These receptors lack a known antigen. TCRdb recomputed calls from the reads with MiXCR, one row per CDR3 protein. The table includes about 500,000 distinct CDR3 sequences, roughly a third detected once. Sequencing used cultured PBMCs, obtained from culture after CMV antigen stimulation. The receptors here all came from a human donor in good health (CMV status not recorded). Some clones in this sample may be carry-over from other donors' samples.

A single count supports this clonotype. A read error may explain this, as a much larger clone is one base away. The chain carries TRBV7-2 and TRBJ1-4; a weak D match, TRBD1 (5 bases). The CDR3 spans 14 residues. Trimming removed 5 bases at V and 8 bases at J, with 15 bases between. Germline V gene lookup returns CDR1 SGHTA and CDR2 FQGNSA. For the CDR3, the DNA is TGTGCCAGCAGCACTTACAGGTGTCGAGAAAAACTGTTTTTT. Protein sequence: CASSTYRCREKLFF.

The chain uses TRBV6-5 and TRBJ1-2; 10 nucleotides align to TRBD1. Germline values: CDR1 MNHEY, CDR2 SVGAGI. The V and J ends lost 6 bases and 8 bases, in that order; junction bases with no gene match: 12. The CDR3 has 15 residues. DNA for the CDR3: TGTGCCAGCAGGAGTGCCGGGACAGGGGTTGACGGCTACACCTTC. The encoded protein is CASRSAGTGVDGYTF.

This clonotype was seen only a few times. The genes are TRBV7-8 and TRBJ2-2; 14 bases map to TRBD2. Trimming cost V 5 bases and J 4 bases; bases outside gene matches: 3. CDR1 is SGHVS, CDR2 FQNEAQ, per germline. The CDR3 has 16 amino acids. This chain's CDR3 is CASSGGLAGATGELFF. In nucleotides, the CDR3 is TGTGCCAGCAGCGGGGGACTAGCGGGAGCCACCGGGGAGCTGTTTTTT.

The V call is TRBV3-1, the J call TRBJ2-1; D is unresolved. This CDR3 has 12 residues. Germline V gives CDR1 LGHDT, CDR2 YNNKEL (reference sequence). V lost 1 base to trimming and J lost 6 bases, with 4 bases between them. CDR3 nucleotide sequence: TGTGCCAGCAGCCAAGGGCCCAATGAGCAGTTCTTC. Translating it yields CASSQGPNEQFF.

The chain couples TRBV7-9 to TRBJ2-5; the match to TRBD2 covers 9 bases. The length of the CDR3 is 17 residues. The V gene's germline CDR1 is SEHNR and CDR2 FQNEAQ (reference sequence). J gave up 4 bases and V 0 bases, and 9 bases lay outside the gene matches. The CDR3 region is CASSLASGSVRGETQYF. The CDR3 bases are TGTGCCAGCAGCTTAGCTAGCGGGAGCGTTAGGGGAGAGACCCAGTACTTC.

The rearrangement links TRBV24-1 to TRBJ2-3; D tentatively reads TRBD1 or TRBD2 (5 bases each). The CDR3 length is 14 residues. Germline V lookup: CDR1 KGHDR, CDR2 SFDVKD. The V gene lost 6 bases and the J gene lost 0 bases, with 9 bases spanning the gap. CDR3 sequence (DNA): TGTGCCACCAGTTGGGGCGGGAGCACAGATACGCAGTATTTT. It specifies CATSWGGSTDTQYF.

The chain has TRBV24-1 and TRBJ1-5, with D hard to call. CDR1 is KGHDR and CDR2 is SFDVKD in the germline V gene. Trimming pared 5 bases from V and 0 bases from J, leaving 7 bases between. This CDR3 comprises 14 residues. DNA for the CDR3: TGTGCCACCAGTGCCGAATATAGCAATCAGCCCCAGCATTTT. This encodes CATSAEYSNQPQHF.

This clonotype has only a few counts. The rearrangement links TRBV7-8 to TRBJ1-5; D not certain. Trimming stripped 1 base from V and 0 bases from J, with 10 bases between. The germline V gene has CDR1 SGHVS and CDR2 FQNEAQ. This CDR3 is 16 amino acids long. The CDR3, as DNA: TGTGCCAGCAGCTTAGAACAGCCATATAGCAATCAGCCCCAGCATTTT. This codes for CASSLEQPYSNQPQHF.

A few counts support this clonotype. The V and J genes are TRBV6-1 and TRBJ2-3; D might be TRBD1 (5 bases). In germline, CDR1 is MNHNS, CDR2 SASEGT. V was clipped by 5 bases and J by 2 bases, with 17 bases between them. The CDR3 contains 16 residues. CDR3 DNA: TGTGCCAGCAGTCCCGATAAGGGGCCTTTCACAGATACGCAGTATTTT. Protein product: CASSPDKGPFTDTQYF.

The J gene is TRBJ2-7, the V gene TRBV3-1; 7 bases are a match to TRBD2. The CDR3 extends over 13 amino acids. The junction had 3 bases not matched to a gene; V was cut back by 4 bases and J by 3 bases. Germline V gene sequence: CDR1 LGHDT, CDR2 YNNKEL (reference sequence). The CDR3 sequence is CASSRGTNYEQYF. CDR3 nucleotides: TGTGCCAGCAGCCGCGGGACTAACTACGAGCAGTACTTC.

This clonotype has just a few counts. V is TRBV6-1 and J is TRBJ2-1; 13 bases are a match to TRBD2. Germline-derived CDR1 and CDR2 are MNHNS and SASEGT. Trimming took 4 bases from V and 10 from J; bases not matched to a gene: 1. The CDR3 has 13 residues. The DNA of the CDR3 is TGTGCCAGCAGTGGGGGACTAGCGGGGGAGCAGTTCTTC. Translated: CASSGGLAGEQFF.

This rearrangement joins TRBV25-1 to TRBJ1-2; 9 nucleotides match TRBD1. CDR3 length equals 15 residues. J was trimmed by 0 bases and V by 10 bases; bases with no gene match: 9. CDR1 is MGHDK and CDR2 is SYGVNS in the germline V gene. CDR3 sequence (DNA): TGTGCCACCCTTGGGACAGGGAAGGCTAACTATGGCTACACCTTC. It translates to CATLGTGKANYGYTF.

In this sample, this clonotype turned up many times. The CDR3 nucleotides read TGCAGTGCTAGAGACGGGTTCCCAGGGGGCGGAGAGACCCAGTACTTC. It encodes CSARDGFPGGGETQYF. V gene TRBV20-1 combines with J gene TRBJ2-5, with 8 bases lining up with TRBD1. The junction had 10 bases not matched to a gene; V was cut back by 0 bases and J by 4 bases. CDR1 and CDR2 from the germline V gene are DFQATT and SNEGSKA (reference sequence). The CDR3 extends over 16 amino acids.

The table lists this clonotype with a few counts. The J gene is TRBJ2-5, the V gene TRBV25-1, with TRBD2 matching 8 bases. There are 14 residues in the CDR3. Losses at the gene ends were 2 bases for V and 9 bases for J; bases not matched to a gene: 8. The germline V gene encodes CDR1 MGHDK and CDR2 SYGVNS. CDR3 in amino acids: CASSETSGSFSQYF. CDR3 sequence (DNA): TGTGCCAGCAGTGAAACCAGCGGGAGCTTTTCCCAGTACTTC.

This clonotype was picked up a small number of times. The genes are TRBV6-2 or TRBV6-3 and TRBJ1-6, with D perhaps TRBD1 (5 bases). The CDR3 length is 14 residues. Trimming took 5 bases from V and 8 from J, leaving 13 bases between them. CDR1 is MNHEY and CDR2 is SVGEGT in the germline V gene. CDR3 bases: TGTGCCAGCAGTCTGGGACCGCCGTATTCACCCCTCCACTTT. Its protein is CASSLGPPYSPLHF.

This clonotype was observed a handful of times. The rearrangement links TRBV6-1 to TRBJ2-7; 8 nucleotides align to TRBD2. CDR3 length: 14 residues. The junction had 6 bases not matched to a gene; V was cut back by 6 bases and J by 2 bases. Germline loops: CDR1 MNHNS, CDR2 SASEGT. Here the CDR3 reads CASRPTSGPYEQYV. In DNA, the CDR3 is TGTGCCAGCAGGCCTACTAGCGGTCCCTACGAGCAGTACGTC.

The genes are TRBV6-6 and TRBJ2-7, with D tentatively TRBD2 (6 bases). Germline V gene data show CDR1 as MNHNY and CDR2 as SVGAGI (reference sequence). CDR3 length: 13 amino acids. V lost 5 bases, J lost 7 bases, and 15 bases lay in between. As DNA, the CDR3 is TGTGCCAGCAGTGGAGGGACCCCGGGAGAGCAGTACTTC. This codes for CASSGGTPGEQYF.

V and J are TRBV20-1 and TRBJ2-5; the D is unclear. The CDR3 spans 13 residues. The germline V gene has CDR1 DFQATT and CDR2 SNEGSKA (reference sequence). The CDR3 DNA reads TGCGGCCTACGGGCGACCCATAAAGAGACCCAGTACTTC. Translation gives CGLRATHKETQYF.